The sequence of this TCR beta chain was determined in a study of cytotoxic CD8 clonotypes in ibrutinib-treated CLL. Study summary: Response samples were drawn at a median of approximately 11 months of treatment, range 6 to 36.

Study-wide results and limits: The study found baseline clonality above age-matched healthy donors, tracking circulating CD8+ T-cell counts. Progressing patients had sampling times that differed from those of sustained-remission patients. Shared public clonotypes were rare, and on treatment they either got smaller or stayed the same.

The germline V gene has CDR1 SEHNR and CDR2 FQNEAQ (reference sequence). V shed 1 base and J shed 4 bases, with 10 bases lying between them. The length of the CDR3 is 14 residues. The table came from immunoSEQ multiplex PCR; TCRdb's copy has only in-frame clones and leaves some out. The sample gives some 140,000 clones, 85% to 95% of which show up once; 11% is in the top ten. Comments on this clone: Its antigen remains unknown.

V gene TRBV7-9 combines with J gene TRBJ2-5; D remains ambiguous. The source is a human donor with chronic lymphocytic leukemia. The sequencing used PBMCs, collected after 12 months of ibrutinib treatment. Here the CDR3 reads CASSLVGSRETQYF. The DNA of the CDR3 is TGTGCCAGCAGCTTAGTCGGCTCTCGAGAGACCCAGTACTTC.